This is a list of T cell receptor beta chains from one sample in a study of shared clonotypes between healthy human individuals. Repertoires were generated with immunoSEQ multiplex PCR, while TCRdb's copy carries only in-frame clones and drops some. The sample lists 170,000 or so clones, approximately 61% seen once, with more than 9% in the top ten. Sequenced input: memory CD4+ T cells sorted from blood. These receptors originate from a man aged 30 to 39 in good health. Each CDR3 is given with its conserved first and last residue. Each record gives: CDR3 protein, CDR3 DNA, clone size, V gene, J gene, D gene. The D gene is left open where the match is weak. Part of the rows lack a size; the others show once, few, many or a class for expanded clones.

CASEPKAPRDHANYGYTF	TGTGCCAGCGAACCGAAGGCCCCCAGGGACCACGCTAACTATGGCTACACCTTC	-	TRBV25-1	TRBJ1-2	-
CASSQEARGARAGNTIYF	TGCGCCAGCAGCCAAGAGGCCAGGGGGGCCCGGGCGGGAAACACCATATATTTT	-	TRBV4-1	TRBJ1-3	TRBD1
CASRGTGEGGYTF	TGTGCCAGCAGGGGTACAGGGGAAGGTGGCTACACCTTC	-	TRBV6-1	TRBJ1-2	TRBD1
CASSSGTGYDNEQFF	TGTGCCAGCAGCTCCGGGACAGGGTACGACAATGAGCAGTTCTTC	once	TRBV7-2	TRBJ2-1	TRBD1
CASTVSGRATEAFF	TGTGCCAGCACGGTATCAGGCAGAGCGACTGAAGCTTTCTTT	-	TRBV6-1	TRBJ1-1	-
CASSVTPGQGARFTEAFF	TGTGCCAGCAGCGTCACTCCGGGACAGGGGGCCCGGTTCACTGAAGCTTTCTTT	many	TRBV7-8	TRBJ1-1	TRBD1
CASSVMVAGGLYEQFF	TGTGCCAGCAGCGTAATGGTAGCGGGAGGGCTTTATGAGCAGTTCTTC	-	TRBV9	TRBJ2-1	TRBD2
CAAGGHADTQYF	TGTGCCGCGGGAGGGCATGCAGATACGCAGTATTTT	-	TRBV30	TRBJ2-3	TRBD2
CASSLSSGDYNEQFF	TGTGCCAGCTCCCTCTCTAGCGGAGACTACAATGAGCAGTTCTTC	-	TRBV18	TRBJ2-1	TRBD2
CASSQDGPGQGGQPQHF	TGCGCCAGCAGCCAAGATGGGCCGGGACAGGGAGGTCAGCCCCAGCATTTT	few	TRBV4-3	TRBJ1-5	TRBD1
CASSFGGSRYNEQFF	TGTGCCAGCAGTTTTGGTGGGAGCCGATACAATGAGCAGTTCTTC	-	TRBV27	TRBJ2-1	-
CASSLQGNQPQHF	TGTGCCAGCAGCTTGCAGGGAAATCAGCCCCAGCATTTT	-	TRBV5-6	TRBJ1-5	-
CASSSEQGAYGYTF	TGTGCCAGCAGCTCGGAACAGGGGGCCTATGGCTACACCTTC	-	TRBV7-9	TRBJ1-2	TRBD1
CASSPGRDLYGYTF	TGTGCCAGCTCACCGGGCAGGGACCTCTATGGCTACACCTTC	-	TRBV18	TRBJ1-2	-
CASSLAGLNTQYF	TGTGCCAGCAGCTTAGCGGGACTCAATACGCAGTATTTT	few	TRBV11-3	TRBJ2-3	-
CASSLTRDEQFF	TGTGCCAGCAGCTTAACGCGAGATGAGCAGTTCTTC	-	TRBV7-2	TRBJ2-1	-
CASSLVGGSNTGELFF	TGCGCCAGCAGCTTGGTAGGAGGGTCGAACACCGGGGAGCTGTTTTTT	-	TRBV5-1	TRBJ2-2	-
CASSVVDIDTEAFF	TGTGCCAGCAGCGTAGTTGATATCGACACTGAAGCTTTCTTT	few	TRBV9	TRBJ1-1	-
CASSESPTATQETQYF	TGTGCCAGCAGTGAAAGCCCGACAGCTACCCAAGAGACCCAGTACTTC	many	TRBV6-1	TRBJ2-5	-
CAISEGTEMNTEAFF	TGTGCCATCAGTGAGGGGACAGAGATGAACACTGAAGCTTTCTTT	-	TRBV10-3	TRBJ1-1	TRBD1
CASSPRQGLETQYF	TGTGCCAGCAGCCCTAGACAGGGTTTGGAGACCCAGTACTTC	many	TRBV5-4	TRBJ2-5	TRBD1
CASGGLVAFF	TGTGCCAGCGGTGGTTTAGTAGCTTTCTTT	-	TRBV28	TRBJ1-1	-
CASSMIAGGPTGELFF	TGTGCCAGTAGTATGATAGCGGGAGGGCCGACCGGGGAGCTGTTTTTT	once	TRBV19	TRBJ2-2	TRBD2
CASSLRDNQPQHF	TGTGCCAGCAGCTTACGGGACAATCAGCCCCAGCATTTT	-	TRBV11-2	TRBJ1-5	-
CASSEQGAGQPQHF	TGTGCCAGTAGCGAGCAGGGGGCTGGTCAGCCCCAGCATTTT	-	TRBV19	TRBJ1-5	TRBD1
CASSTGQGGETQYF	TGTGCCAGCAGCACGGGACAGGGAGGAGAGACCCAGTACTTC	many	TRBV5-6	TRBJ2-5	TRBD1
CASSPLGVPYAEQYF	TGTGCCAGCTCACCACTCGGGGTGCCTTACGCCGAGCAGTACTTC	-	TRBV18	TRBJ2-7	-
CASSRSGLAGEGTGELFF	TGTGCCAGCAGCCGTTCGGGACTAGCGGGAGAGGGCACCGGGGAGCTGTTTTTT	-	TRBV7-9	TRBJ2-2	TRBD2
CASSLPGLTDTQYF	TGTGCCAGCAGCTTACCGGGTTTGACAGATACGCAGTATTTT	once	TRBV11-3	TRBJ2-3	-
CASSLMGLDTQYF	TGTGCCAGCAGCTTAATGGGTCTGGATACGCAGTATTTT	-	TRBV7-7	TRBJ2-3	-
CASSTKETQYF	TGTGCCAGCTCAACGAAAGAGACCCAGTACTTC	-	TRBV18	TRBJ2-5	-
CASSLEDGGRNEQFF	TGTGCCAGCAGCTTAGAGGATGGTGGGCGTAATGAGCAGTTCTTC	few	TRBV7-9	TRBJ2-1	-
CASSQRDRNSGANVLTF	TGTGCCAGCTCACAACGGGACAGGAACTCTGGGGCCAACGTCCTGACTTTC	-	TRBV18	TRBJ2-6	TRBD1
CASSLAGGVSQPQHF	TGTGCCAGCAGCTTAGCAGGGGGAGTAAGTCAGCCCCAGCATTTT	-	TRBV7-8	TRBJ1-5	-
CASSLGGTSEQYF	TGTGCCAGCAGCTTAGGGGGGACAAGCGAGCAGTACTTC	-	TRBV7-2	TRBJ2-7	-
CASSLAGVGEQYF	TGTGCCAGCAGCTTAGCAGGAGTCGGCGAGCAGTACTTC	-	TRBV11-3	TRBJ2-7	-
CASSLSPTSGYNEQFF	TGTGCCAGCAGCTTATCTCCGACTAGCGGTTACAATGAGCAGTTCTTC	-	TRBV7-2	TRBJ2-1	TRBD2
CASSQEGNRPSGANVLTF	TGCGCCAGCAGCCAAGAGGGGAACAGGCCTTCTGGGGCCAACGTCCTGACTTTC	-	TRBV4-3	TRBJ2-6	-
CASSPGGAAAYNEQFF	TGTGCCAGCAGCCCAGGAGGGGCAGCTGCGTACAATGAGCAGTTCTTC	few	TRBV7-2	TRBJ2-1	-
CSAGLGPEQYF	TGCAGTGCTGGGTTGGGCCCCGAGCAGTACTTC	-	TRBV20-1	TRBJ2-7	-
CASSLAGIGHGYTF	TGTGCCAGCAGCTTAGCCGGGATAGGGCACGGCTACACCTTC	-	TRBV11-3	TRBJ1-2	-
CASSRTGGAYLAGELFF	TGTGCCAGCAGCCGTACAGGGGGCGCGTATCTAGCCGGGGAGCTGTTTTTT	-	TRBV7-3	TRBJ2-2	TRBD1
CASSADRVAGANVLTF	TGTGCCAGCAGTGCCGACAGGGTGGCTGGGGCCAACGTCCTGACTTTC	few	TRBV2	TRBJ2-6	TRBD1
CASSLMNQPQHF	TGTGCCAGCAGCTTAATGAATCAGCCCCAGCATTTT	-	TRBV7-8	TRBJ1-5	-
CASGRLAGGRPTEQYF	TGTGCCAGCGGCAGACTAGCGGGAGGCCGACCCACCGAGCAGTACTTC	-	TRBV27	TRBJ2-7	TRBD2
CASSTQGAWSYGYTF	TGTGCCAGCAGCACCCAGGGGGCCTGGAGCTATGGCTACACCTTC	many	TRBV5-6	TRBJ1-2	TRBD1
CASSYKENQPQHF	TGTGCCAGCAGTTACAAGGAAAATCAGCCCCAGCATTTT	-	TRBV6-5	TRBJ1-5	-
CASSLVAGLRGETQYF	TGTGCCAGCAGCTTAGTAGCGGGACTGCGCGGGGAGACCCAGTACTTC	-	TRBV7-8	TRBJ2-5	TRBD2
CASKSSNTGELFF	TGTGCCAGCAAATCCTCGAACACCGGGGAGCTGTTTTTT	-	TRBV6-6	TRBJ2-2	-
CASSYGGSAQYF	TGTGCCAGCAGTTACGGAGGCTCGGCCCAGTACTTC	once	TRBV6-5	TRBJ2-5	-
CASSKRTNYGYTF	TGTGCCAGCAGCAAAAGAACTAACTATGGCTACACCTTC	-	TRBV5-4	TRBJ1-2	-
CASSLNSETEAFF	TGTGCCAGTAGTCTGAATTCGGAGACTGAAGCTTTCTTT	-	TRBV19	TRBJ1-1	-
CASSSTTGQGLSNQPQHF	TGTGCCAGCAGCTCGACCACCGGACAGGGGTTAAGCAATCAGCCCCAGCATTTT	many	TRBV7-9	TRBJ1-5	TRBD1
CATARAPSSYEQYF	TGTGCCACCGCCAGGGCCCCTTCCTCCTACGAGCAGTACTTC	-	TRBV6-5	TRBJ2-7	-
CASSVGTASQETQYF	TGTGCCAGCAGCGTCGGGACAGCGAGTCAAGAGACCCAGTACTTC	-	TRBV9	TRBJ2-5	TRBD1